These 30 T cell receptor beta chains originate from one sample sequenced in a study of blood T cell repertoires in COVID-19. Clones were sequenced by immunoSEQ multiplex PCR, and TCRdb holds only the in-frame ones, with some missing. The repertoire holds around 300,000 clones, 75% to 95% seen once, with about 7% in the top ten. Sequencing was carried out using peripheral blood. Receptors originate from a woman aged 25 to 39 with COVID-19, enrolled during active disease.

The V and J genes are TRBV4-1 and TRBJ2-7, with 7 bases that match TRBD2. This CDR3 contains 16 residues. Germline lookup yields CDR1 MGHRA and CDR2 YSYEKL. The junction had 13 bases not matched to a gene; V was cut back by 1 base and J by 7 bases. CDR3 residues: CASSQVGRLAAPEQYF. The DNA of the CDR3 is TGCGCCAGCAGCCAAGTGGGTCGGCTAGCGGCACCGGAGCAGTACTTC.

This chain links TRBV30 with TRBJ1-3, with D possibly being TRBD1 (6 bases). In germline, CDR1 is GTSNPN, CDR2 SVGIG (reference sequence). The CDR3 is 13 residues long. Trimming cost V 5 bases and J 1 base, with 9 bases left between them. The CDR3 DNA follows: TGTGCCTGGGCAAGGGGGTCTGGAAACACCATATATTTT. Amino acid sequence: CAWARGSGNTIYF.

This chain joins TRBV9 and TRBJ1-4; maybe TRBD1 (5 bases). The CDR3 covers 15 residues. V was trimmed by 3 bases and J by 2 bases, leaving 11 bases between them. Per the germline V gene, CDR1 is SGDLS and CDR2 is YYNGEE. As DNA, the CDR3 is TGTGCCAGCAGCGCCACGGGGGTGACTAATGAAAAACTGTTTTTT. This translates into CASSATGVTNEKLFF.

This sequence joins TRBV6-5 and TRBJ2-7; 7 nucleotides align to TRBD2. Trimming took 7 bases from V and 2 from J; bases not matched to a gene: 8. The V gene's germline CDR1 is MNHEY and CDR2 SVGAGI. The CDR3 has 14 residues. CDR3 sequence reads: CASTTLRGAYEQYF. The CDR3 DNA is TGTGCCAGCACCACGCTTCGGGGGGCCTACGAGCAGTACTTC.

This chain uses TRBV5-5 with TRBJ2-5; 8 positions agree with TRBD1. Germline CDR1 is SGHKS and CDR2 is YYEKEE (reference sequence). CDR3 length equals 13 residues. Germline trimming cut 3 bases from V and 3 bases from J; bases unmatched to any gene: 1. Here the CDR3 DNA reads TGTGCCAGCAGCTCAGGGGGCGAAGAGACCCAGTACTTC. This codes for CASSSGGEETQYF.

V usage is TRBV28 and J usage is TRBJ2-3; D unresolved. V lost 7 bases and J lost 1, with 21 bases in between. The CDR3 spans 17 residues. CDR1 is MDHEN and CDR2 is SYDVKM in the germline V gene. The CDR3 region is CASTSSKAGHGTDTQYF. The CDR3, as DNA: TGTGCCAGCACCTCGTCTAAGGCTGGGCATGGCACAGATACGCAGTATTTT.

This clone was observed once. The chain links TRBV27 to TRBJ2-7; TRBD2 agrees at 7 bases. V shed 4 bases, J shed 4 bases, and the junction held 7 bases outside the gene matches. This CDR3 has 14 amino acids. Per germline, CDR1 MNHEY and CDR2 SMNVEV (reference sequence). The CDR3, as DNA: TGTGCCAGCAGTTGGCGGGAGTCGGGGTACGAGCAGTACTTC. Translating gives CASSWRESGYEQYF.

The chain carries TRBV7-9 and TRBJ1-1; D remains unclear. In germline, CDR1 is SEHNR, CDR2 FQNEAQ (reference sequence). CDR3 length: 11 residues. Trimming removed 6 bases at V and 8 bases at J, with 10 bases between. The CDR3 region is CASSQMSEAFF. The CDR3 coding sequence is TGTGCCAGCAGTCAAATGAGCGAAGCTTTCTTT.

V is TRBV7-6 and J is TRBJ2-3; 7 bases fit TRBD2. CDR3 length: 12 residues. The V and J ends lost 4 bases and 5 bases, in that order; junction bases with no gene match: 0. In germline, CDR1 is SGHVS, CDR2 FNYEAQ. The CDR3 nucleotides are TGTGCCAGCAGCTCTAGCGGAGATACGCAGTATTTT. Encoded protein: CASSSSGDTQYF.

This clone has only one observation. CDR3 bases: TGTGCCAGCAGCTTAGGGACAGCTAATTCACCCCTCCACTTT. It is translated as CASSLGTANSPLHF. The chain employs TRBV5-6 and TRBJ1-6, with 7 bases identical to TRBD1. This CDR3 is 14 amino acids long. With V trimmed by 2 bases and J by 6 bases, 2 bases remained unmatched. The germline CDR1 and CDR2 sequences are SGHDT and YYEEEE.

The V and J genes are TRBV6-5 and TRBJ2-4, with D possibly being TRBD2 (5 bases). The CDR3 is 15 residues long. Germline values: CDR1 MNHEY, CDR2 SVGAGI. Trimming removed 0 bases at V and 6 bases at J, with 12 bases between. The CDR3 region has the DNA TGTGCCAGCAGTTACTCTTTCACTAGTCCAAACATTCAGTACTTC. Protein product: CASSYSFTSPNIQYF.

In regard to this clone: One junction end disagrees with the germline gene, perhaps due to a read error. The chain joins TRBV30 to TRBJ2-1; 12 positions match TRBD2. CDR3 length: 15 amino acids. Germline V gives CDR1 GTSNPN, CDR2 SVGIG (reference sequence). The CDR3: CAAGGLAGSYNEQFF. CDR3 bases: TGCGCCGCTGGGGGACTAGCGGGCTCCTACAATGAGCAGTTCTTC.

The chain has TRBV24-1 and TRBJ2-4; D might be TRBD1 (6 bases). CDR3 size: 15 residues. Germline CDR1 KGHDR, CDR2 SFDVKD. Between the trimmed V and J ends, which lost 2 bases and 6 bases, there was a span of 13 bases. This chain's CDR3 is CATSDSQGIGNIQYF. The CDR3 DNA sequence: TGTGCCACCAGTGATTCCCAGGGGATCGGAAACATTCAGTACTTC.

V usage is TRBV5-4 and J usage is TRBJ1-1, with D possibly TRBD1 on 5 matching bases. This CDR3 contains 14 residues. CDR1 is SGHNT and CDR2 is YYREEE in the germline V gene (reference sequence). The V and J ends lost 4 bases and 1 base respectively, with 11 bases between them. In nucleotides, the CDR3 is TGTGCCAGCAGCCCATCCACAGGGAACACTGAAGCTTTCTTT. This translates into CASSPSTGNTEAFF.

The rearrangement links TRBV2 to TRBJ1-3; 9 bases match TRBD1. Unmatched junction bases numbered 11, after V lost 6 bases and J lost 11 bases. The CDR3 length is 14 residues. Germline-derived CDR1 and CDR2 are SNHLY and FYNNEI. CDR3 sequence (DNA): TGTGCCAGCAGGGGACAGGGCCAGACCCCCCCCATATATTTT. This sequence encodes CASRGQGQTPPIYF.

In this sample, this clone turned up a few times. The J gene is TRBJ2-2, the V gene TRBV11-2; tentatively, D is TRBD1 (6 bases). Between the trimmed V and J ends, which lost 1 base and 3 bases, there was a span of 9 bases. Germline lookup yields CDR1 SGHAT and CDR2 FQNNGV. The CDR3 contains 15 residues. CDR3 nucleotide sequence: TGTGCCAGCAGCTTAGGGGGACATCACACCGGGGAGCTGTTTTTT. It specifies CASSLGGHHTGELFF.

The chain links TRBV6-1 to TRBJ2-5; D unresolved. Germline V gene sequence: CDR1 MNHNS, CDR2 SASEGT. Trimming took 0 bases from V and 5 from J, leaving 10 bases between them. The CDR3 contains 14 residues. The CDR3 is CASSEALLRETQYF. The DNA for the CDR3 is TGTGCCAGCAGTGAAGCGCTCTTACGGGAGACCCAGTACTTC.

The chain carries TRBV7-2 and TRBJ2-5; D is perhaps TRBD1 (5 bases). The germline V gene has CDR1 SGHTA and CDR2 FQGNSA. The CDR3 is made up of 15 amino acids. V lost 1 base and J 3 bases, leaving 12 bases between the germline ends. The CDR3 sequence: CASSLGQGIKETQYF. The CDR3, as DNA: TGTGCCAGCAGCTTAGGGCAGGGAATTAAAGAGACCCAGTACTTC.

The chain joins TRBV28 to TRBJ1-6; no clear D gene. The V and J ends lost 6 bases and 8 bases respectively, with 14 bases between them. Germline-derived CDR1 and CDR2 are MDHEN and SYDVKM. The CDR3 loop spans 14 amino acids. CDR3 loop: CASSITTRDSPLHF. The CDR3 DNA reads TGTGCCAGCAGCATAACAACTAGGGATTCACCCCTCCACTTT.

The chain is built from TRBV7-6 and TRBJ1-6; D is uncertain. The V gene's germline CDR1 is SGHVS and CDR2 FNYEAQ. V was clipped by 1 base and J by 6 bases, with 10 bases between them. The CDR3 spans 15 residues. The DNA of the CDR3 is TGTGCCAGCAGCTTAGTGGCTTCCCCTAATTCACCCCTCCACTTT. It yields the protein CASSLVASPNSPLHF. Based on the CDR3 plus reference TRBV7-6 and TRBJ1-6, the full variable domain is GAGVSQSPRYKVTKRGQDVALRCDPISGHVSLYWYRQALGQGPEFLTYFNYEAQQDKSGLPNDRFSAERPEGSISTLTIQRTEQRDSAMYRCASSLVASPNSPLHFGNGTRLTVT.

This rearrangement joins TRBV30 to TRBJ2-5; 7 bases agree with TRBD1. The V segment lost 3 bases and the J segment 4 bases; nucleotides outside the gene matches: 5. This CDR3 spans 13 amino acids. The V gene's germline CDR1 is GTSNPN and CDR2 SVGIG (reference sequence). CDR3 coding DNA: TGTGCCTGGAGGCAGGGGGTGGGAGAGACCCAGTACTTC. This gives the protein CAWRQGVGETQYF.

V usage is TRBV6-2 or TRBV6-3 and J usage is TRBJ1-6; D perhaps matches TRBD1 (5 bases). Trimming removed 6 bases from V and 4 bases from J, with 16 bases in between. Germline V lookup: CDR1 MNHEY, CDR2 SVGEGT. The CDR3 is 16 residues long. DNA for the CDR3: TGTGCCAGCAGCCCTAGCGGGACGGGGTATAATTCACCCCTCCACTTT. Translating it yields CASSPSGTGYNSPLHF.

The chain uses TRBV28 and TRBJ1-5, with 7 bases that match TRBD1. V lost 6 bases and J lost 2; bases outside the gene matches: 10. The CDR3 spans 16 residues. Germline CDR1 MDHEN, CDR2 SYDVKM. The CDR3: CASREIQGKGNQPQHF. The CDR3 DNA is TGTGCCAGCAGAGAAATACAGGGGAAGGGCAATCAGCCCCAGCATTTT.

In its sample, this clone was seen once. This rearrangement joins TRBV18 to TRBJ2-1, with a possible D match to TRBD1 (6 bases). Looked up from germline, CDR1 is KGHSH and CDR2 is LQKENI. Trimming removed 4 bases from V and 4 bases from J, with 11 bases in between. The CDR3 runs to 14 residues. CDR3 protein: CASSLQGIYNEQFF. The DNA of the CDR3 is TGTGCCAGCTCACTACAGGGCATATACAATGAGCAGTTCTTC.

The chain couples TRBV4-1 to TRBJ2-7; 14 bases agree with TRBD2. With 2 bases clipped from V and 2 bases from J, the junction kept 5 bases outside the gene matches. There are 17 residues in the CDR3. Germline loops: CDR1 MGHRA, CDR2 YSYEKL. The CDR3: CASSQRGLAGGPYEQYF. The DNA of the CDR3 is TGCGCCAGCAGCCAAAGAGGACTAGCGGGGGGCCCCTACGAGCAGTACTTC.

V gene TRBV28 combines with J gene TRBJ1-1; a possible D gene is TRBD1 (6 bases). V shed 7 bases and J shed 5 bases, with 14 bases lying between them. This CDR3 region has 13 residues. CDR1 and CDR2 (germline): MDHEN, SYDVKM. This CDR3 reads CASILHRDTEAFF. As DNA, the CDR3 is TGTGCCAGCATCTTGCACAGGGATACTGAAGCTTTCTTT.

V usage is TRBV11-2 and J usage is TRBJ1-6, with 9 bases identical to TRBD1. V was clipped by 6 bases and J by 9 bases; unmatched bases: 6. This CDR3 region has 14 residues. From germline, CDR1 is SGHAT and CDR2 FQNNGV. CDR3 in amino acids: CASSLGQGGSPLHF. The CDR3 DNA reads as TGTGCCAGCAGTCTGGGACAGGGAGGTTCACCCCTCCACTTT.

The CDR3 nucleotides are TGTGCCAGCAGCGGCCGGCGGGGGGTTGAAGCTTTCTTT. This sequence encodes CASSGRRGVEAFF. The chain has TRBV7-6 and TRBJ1-1; D may be TRBD1 (5 bases). The CDR3 runs 13 residues. CDR1 and CDR2 (germline): SGHVS, FNYEAQ. The V and J ends lost 5 bases and 7 bases respectively, with 14 bases between them.

V gene TRBV24-1 combines with J gene TRBJ2-7, with 7 bases fitting TRBD1. This CDR3 is 14 amino acids long. The J segment lost 6 bases and the V segment lost 3 bases, leaving 7 bases of the junction unmatched. From germline, CDR1 is KGHDR and CDR2 SFDVKD. CDR3 in amino acids: CATSDRQGIGEQYF. The CDR3 DNA follows: TGTGCCACCAGTGATCGACAGGGAATAGGCGAGCAGTACTTC.

This sequence joins TRBV7-2 and TRBJ2-7; D may be TRBD2 (6 bases). The CDR3 consists of 14 residues. The germline V and J ends were trimmed by 5 bases and 3 bases, with 14 bases remaining between them. CDR1 is SGHTA, CDR2 FQGNSA, per germline. The CDR3 sequence: CASSLTSNFYEQYF. CDR3 nucleotides: TGTGCCAGCAGCCTTACTAGCAACTTCTACGAGCAGTACTTC.